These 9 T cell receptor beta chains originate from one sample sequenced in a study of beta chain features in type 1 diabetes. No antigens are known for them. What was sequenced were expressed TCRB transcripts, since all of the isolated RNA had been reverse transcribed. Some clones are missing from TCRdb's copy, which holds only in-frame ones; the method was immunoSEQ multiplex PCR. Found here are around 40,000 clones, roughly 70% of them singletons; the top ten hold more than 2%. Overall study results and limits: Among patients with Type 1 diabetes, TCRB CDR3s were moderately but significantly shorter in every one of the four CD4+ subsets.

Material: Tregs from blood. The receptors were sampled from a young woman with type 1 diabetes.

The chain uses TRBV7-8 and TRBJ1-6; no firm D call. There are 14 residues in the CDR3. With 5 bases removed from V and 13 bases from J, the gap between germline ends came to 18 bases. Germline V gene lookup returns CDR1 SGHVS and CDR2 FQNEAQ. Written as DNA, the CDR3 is TGTGCCAGCAGCGGAATCGGGAGGTCGGACCCCCTCCACTTT. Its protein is CASSGIGRSDPLHF.

The CDR3 here is CASSYNRVYGYTF. The CDR3 DNA reads as TGCGCCAGCAGCTACAACAGGGTTTATGGCTACACCTTC. The J gene is TRBJ1-2, the V gene TRBV5-1; a weak D match, TRBD1 (6 bases). The ends were cut back, 3 bases at V and 5 bases at J, with 11 bases in the middle. This CDR3 contains 13 residues. The germline V gene encodes CDR1 SGHRS and CDR2 YFSETQ.

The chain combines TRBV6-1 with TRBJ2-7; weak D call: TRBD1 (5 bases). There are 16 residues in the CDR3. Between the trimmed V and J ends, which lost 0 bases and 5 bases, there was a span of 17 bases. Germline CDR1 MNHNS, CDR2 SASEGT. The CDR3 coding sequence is TGTGCCAGCAGTGAAGCGAGTCAGGGCACCGCACACGAGCAGTACTTC. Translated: CASSEASQGTAHEQYF.

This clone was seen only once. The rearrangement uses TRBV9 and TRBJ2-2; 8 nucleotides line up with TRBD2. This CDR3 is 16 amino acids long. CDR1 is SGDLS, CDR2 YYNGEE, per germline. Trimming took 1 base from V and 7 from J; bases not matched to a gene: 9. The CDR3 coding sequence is TGTGCCAGCAGCGTATCCCCGGGGGGGGAAGGCGGGGAGCTGTTTTTT. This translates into CASSVSPGGEGGELFF.

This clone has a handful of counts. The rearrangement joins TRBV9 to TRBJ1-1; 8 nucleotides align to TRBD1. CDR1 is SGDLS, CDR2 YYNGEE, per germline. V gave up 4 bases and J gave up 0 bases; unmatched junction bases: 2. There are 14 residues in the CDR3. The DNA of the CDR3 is TGTGCCAGCAGCACAGGGGGGTTGAACACTGAAGCTTTCTTT. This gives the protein CASSTGGLNTEAFF.

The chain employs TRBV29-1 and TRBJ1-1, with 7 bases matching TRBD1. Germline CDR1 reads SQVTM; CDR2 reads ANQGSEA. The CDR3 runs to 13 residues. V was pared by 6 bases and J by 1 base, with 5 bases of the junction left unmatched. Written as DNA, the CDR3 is TGCAGCGTGTCCGGACAGGAGAACACTGAAGCTTTCTTT. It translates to CSVSGQENTEAFF.

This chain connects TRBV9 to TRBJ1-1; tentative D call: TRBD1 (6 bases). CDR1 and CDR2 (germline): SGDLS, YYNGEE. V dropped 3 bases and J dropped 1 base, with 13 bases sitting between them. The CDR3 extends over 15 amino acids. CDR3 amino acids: CASSAPGAGNTEAFF. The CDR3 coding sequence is TGTGCCAGCAGCGCCCCAGGGGCGGGGAACACTGAAGCTTTCTTT.

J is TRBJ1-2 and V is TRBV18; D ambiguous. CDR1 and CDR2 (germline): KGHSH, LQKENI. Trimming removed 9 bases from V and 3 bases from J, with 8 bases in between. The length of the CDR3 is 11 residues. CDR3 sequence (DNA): TGTGCCAGTAACAGAGACTATGGCTACACCTTC. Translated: CASNRDYGYTF. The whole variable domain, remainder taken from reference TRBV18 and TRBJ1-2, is NAGVMQNPRHLVRRRGQEARLRCSPMKGHSHVYWYRQLPEEGLKFMVYLQKENIIDESGMPKERFSAEFPKEGPSILRIQQVVRGDSAAYFCASNRDYGYTFGSGTRLTVV.

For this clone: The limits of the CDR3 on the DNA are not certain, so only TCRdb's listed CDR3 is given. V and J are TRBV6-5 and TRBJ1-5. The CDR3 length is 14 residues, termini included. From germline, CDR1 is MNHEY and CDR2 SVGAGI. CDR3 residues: CASILDGNNQPQHF.